Following are 23 T cell receptor beta chains from one sample sequenced in a study of CD8 T cells in Susac syndrome. A quantity of roughly 0.5 to 1 ug RNA underwent reverse transcription using random hexamers. TCRdb used MiXCR to reprocess the immunoSEQ multiplex PCR reads, holding one entry per CDR3 protein. The sample contains 180,000 or so distinct CDR3 sequences, just under 95% of which appear only once. The sample taken for sequencing was CD4+ T cells from PBMCs. These receptors were collected from a human donor in good health.

The V gene is TRBV4-3, the J gene TRBJ1-2; D is undetermined. Trimming removed 0 bases from V and 4 bases from J, with 12 bases in between. The CDR3 sequence is 15 residues long. Germline CDR1 is LGHNA and CDR2 is YSLEER. CDR3 in amino acids: CASSQDSKGGYGYTF. In nucleotides, the CDR3 is TGCGCCAGCAGCCAAGATAGTAAGGGAGGCTATGGCTACACCTTC.

This clonotype has a single count. The chain carries TRBV6-1 and TRBJ2-7, with 7 positions matching TRBD1. The V gene end was trimmed by 5 bases and the J gene end by 7 bases; junction bases not matched to a gene: 8. The CDR3 totals 13 residues. Per the germline V gene, CDR1 is MNHNS and CDR2 is SASEGT. This chain's CDR3 is CASSMTGSGEQYF. The DNA of the CDR3 is TGTGCCAGCAGTATGACAGGGTCAGGGGAGCAGTACTTC.

The chain uses TRBV29-1 and TRBJ2-1, with 9 bases aligning to TRBD2. With V trimmed by 6 bases and J by 0 bases, 18 bases remained unmatched. Germline CDR1 SQVTM, CDR2 ANQGSEA. This CDR3 is built from 19 residues. This CDR3 reads CSVSRISGGISFSYNEQFF. CDR3 nucleotide sequence: TGCAGCGTCTCACGGATAAGCGGGGGGATTTCTTTCTCCTACAATGAGCAGTTCTTC.

This chain connects TRBV4-3 to TRBJ2-1; tentative D call: TRBD1 (6 bases). V shed 0 bases and J shed 0 bases, with 15 bases lying between them. The CDR3 sequence is 18 residues long. Germline V gene lookup returns CDR1 LGHNA and CDR2 YSLEER. The DNA for the CDR3 is TGCGCCAGCAGCCAAGATCCGAGAGGGACATCCTCCTACAATGAGCAGTTCTTC. Amino acids: CASSQDPRGTSSYNEQFF.

The chain is built from TRBV9 and TRBJ2-7; D perhaps matches TRBD1 (5 bases). The V end lost 4 bases, the J end lost 5 bases, and 16 bases lay between the germline ends. Per germline, CDR1 SGDLS and CDR2 YYNGEE. This CDR3 has 14 amino acids. CDR3 DNA: TGTGCCAGCAGCCCCGGACCCGCCAGGGACGAGCAGTACTTC. Residues: CASSPGPARDEQYF.

The CDR3 spells CASSRPPGGQETQYF. The DNA for the CDR3 is TGTGCCAGCAGCCGCCCCCCCGGGGGACAAGAGACCCAGTACTTC. J is TRBJ2-5 and V is TRBV3-1; D is perhaps TRBD2 (6 bases). The CDR3 has 15 amino acids. V dropped 4 bases and J dropped 2 bases, with 14 bases sitting between them. Germline-derived CDR1 and CDR2 are LGHDT and YNNKEL (reference sequence).

The gene calls are TRBV13 and TRBJ2-3; 7 nucleotides agree with TRBD2. Germline-derived CDR1 and CDR2 are PRHDT and FYEKMQ (reference sequence). This CDR3 comprises 13 residues. J lost 6 bases, V lost 8 bases, and 8 bases had no gene match. DNA for the CDR3: TGTGCCAGCGAGCTGTGGACTAGGGATACGCAGTATTTT. Translated, it gives CASELWTRDTQYF.

The V and J genes are TRBV30 and TRBJ2-3, with 10 bases matching TRBD2. V was pared by 8 bases and J by 5 bases, with 13 bases of the junction left unmatched. CDR3 length equals 15 residues. Germline values: CDR1 GTSNPN, CDR2 SVGIG (reference sequence). CDR3 DNA: TGTGCCGCATACAGAAGCGGGGGGGCCGGAGATACGCAGTATTTT. It codes for CAAYRSGGAGDTQYF.

This chain uses TRBV12-3 or TRBV12-4 with TRBJ1-1, with no clear D. Deletions cut 3 bases from V and 4 bases from J, with 9 bases between. The CDR3 totals 13 residues. The DNA for the CDR3 is TGTGCCAGCAGTTTCTCGGGGAGCACTGAAGCTTTCTTT. It translates to CASSFSGSTEAFF.

This clonotype was recorded once. The rearrangement uses TRBV29-1 and TRBJ2-7; D gene ambiguous. The CDR3 is 12 amino acids. The V end lost 3 bases, the J end lost 2 bases, and 8 bases lay between the germline ends. Germline V gene data show CDR1 as SQVTM and CDR2 as ANQGSEA. CDR3 coding DNA: TGCAGCGTTGAGTATAGCACCTACGAGCAGTACTTC. It specifies CSVEYSTYEQYF.

This clonotype was counted only a few times. This chain joins TRBV19 and TRBJ1-6; D might be TRBD1 (6 bases). This CDR3 is 12 amino acids long. Trimming took off 8 bases at V and 11 bases at J, with 13 bases between the two ends. Per the germline V gene, CDR1 is LNHDA and CDR2 is SQIVND (reference sequence). The CDR3 spells CASGRTETPLHF. CDR3 bases: TGTGCCAGTGGCCGGACAGAAACACCCCTCCACTTT.

The rearrangement links TRBV6-4 to TRBJ2-3, with 7 bases lining up with TRBD1. Germline values: CDR1 MRHNA, CDR2 SNTAGT. The CDR3 is 15 residues long. V dropped 4 bases and J dropped 1; count of bases not matched to a gene: 5. For the CDR3, the DNA is TGTGCCAGCAGTGGACAGGGAACGGGCACAGATACGCAGTATTTT. It yields the protein CASSGQGTGTDTQYF.

The chain is built from TRBV20-1 and TRBJ1-2, with D possibly being TRBD1 (6 bases). V lost 0 bases to trimming and J lost 2 bases, with 13 bases between them. CDR1 and CDR2 (germline): DFQATT, SNEGSKA (reference sequence). The CDR3 runs 15 residues. The CDR3 DNA sequence: TGCAGTGCTAGAGACAATGGAGGACAGAACTATGGCTACACCTTC. As protein: CSARDNGGQNYGYTF.

This sequence joins TRBV25-1 and TRBJ1-4, with D possibly being TRBD1 (6 bases). Trimming took 3 bases from V and 6 from J, leaving 23 bases between them. This CDR3 region has 18 residues. Germline CDR1 and CDR2: MGHDK and SYGVNS. The CDR3 region is CASSDPTGNGPRDEKLFF. Written as DNA, the CDR3 is TGTGCCAGCAGTGACCCGACAGGAAACGGTCCGCGGGATGAAAAACTGTTTTTT.

V is TRBV13 and J is TRBJ2-1; D is unclear. Germline V gives CDR1 PRHDT, CDR2 FYEKMQ (reference sequence). Trimming took off 2 bases at V and 0 bases at J, with 11 bases between the two ends. The CDR3 covers 16 residues. The CDR3 region is CASSLYAAGSYNEQFF. DNA of the CDR3: TGTGCCAGCAGCTTATACGCGGCCGGCTCCTACAATGAGCAGTTCTTC.

The rearrangement joins TRBV19 to TRBJ2-5; D uncertain. V was pared by 3 bases and J by 4 bases, with 9 bases between. The CDR3 covers 13 residues. The germline gives CDR1 LNHDA, CDR2 SQIVND (reference sequence). In DNA, the CDR3 is TGTGCCAGTAGTATGAGTAGTACAGAGACCCAGTACTTC. This sequence encodes CASSMSSTETQYF.

J is TRBJ2-1 and V is TRBV12-3 or TRBV12-4; 9 nucleotides line up with TRBD1. There are 16 residues in the CDR3. V trimming: 4 bases; J trimming: 8 bases; junction bases outside the gene matches: 12. CDR3 bases: TGTGCCAGCAGTTCGCATCCGGGGACAGGGTTCGATGAGCAGTTCTTC. This gives the protein CASSSHPGTGFDEQFF.

This chain joins TRBV20-1 and TRBJ1-2, with no clear D. V was pared by 6 bases and J by 0 bases, with 11 bases between. There are 13 residues in the CDR3. Germline CDR1 and CDR2: DFQATT and SNEGSKA (reference sequence). The CDR3 protein is CSATDWANYGYTF. CDR3 sequence (DNA): TGCAGTGCCACAGATTGGGCTAACTATGGCTACACCTTC.

This chain joins TRBV7-2 and TRBJ2-5; weak D call: TRBD2 (6 bases). The CDR3 totals 14 residues. Germline-derived CDR1 and CDR2 are SGHTA and FQGNSA. V was shortened by 5 bases and J by 5 bases, with 15 bases between the two germline ends. CDR3 region: CASSRSRSGETQYF. CDR3 in DNA: TGTGCCAGCAGCCGGTCGAGGAGCGGGGAGACCCAGTACTTC. Combining the CDR3 with reference TRBV7-2 and TRBJ2-5 gives the whole variable domain GAGVSQSPSNKVTEKGKDVELRCDPISGHTALYWYRQSLGQGLEFLIYFQGNSAPDKSGLPSDRFSAERTGGSVSTLTIQRTQQEDSAVYLCASSRSRSGETQYFGPGTRLLVL.

The gene calls are TRBV4-3 and TRBJ2-1; 7 bases are a match to TRBD1. Looked up from germline, CDR1 is LGHNA and CDR2 is YSLEER. Trimming cost V 1 base and J 9 bases; bases outside gene matches: 15. CDR3 length: 17 residues. CDR3 sequence: CASSQVRQGKGFGEQFF. CDR3 in DNA: TGCGCCAGCAGCCAAGTGCGACAGGGTAAGGGTTTCGGTGAGCAGTTCTTC.

The count of this clonotype is one. The chain recombines TRBV15 with TRBJ2-7, with D possibly called TRBD1 or TRBD2 (5 bases each). The V gene's germline CDR1 is LNHNV and CDR2 YYDKDF (reference sequence). The CDR3 runs to 15 residues. The V gene lost 5 bases and the J gene lost 1 base, with 15 bases spanning the gap. CDR3 residues: CATSPRDVVSYEQYF. In nucleotides, the CDR3 is TGTGCCACCAGCCCCCGGGACGTCGTATCCTACGAGCAGTACTTC.

V usage is TRBV4-2 and J usage is TRBJ1-2; possibly TRBD1 for D (5 bases). The germline gives CDR1 LGHNA, CDR2 YNFKEQ. The CDR3 loop spans 15 amino acids. The ends were cut back, 1 base at V and 6 bases at J, with 15 bases in the middle. The CDR3 nucleotides are TGTGCCAGCAGCCAAGCAGGGCAGGGCGTTCATGGCTACACCTTC. Protein product: CASSQAGQGVHGYTF.

This chain connects TRBV28 to TRBJ1-5; D is unresolved. V lost 2 bases and J 1 base, leaving 9 bases between the germline ends. The CDR3 totals 15 residues. In germline, CDR1 is MDHEN, CDR2 SYDVKM. The CDR3 here is CASSLAGLSNQPQHF. The CDR3 bases are TGTGCCAGCAGTTTAGCGGGTTTGAGCAATCAGCCCCAGCATTTT.